The 7 T cell receptor beta chains listed next were all sequenced from one sample in a study of cytomegalovirus exposure and HLA in healthy donors. PCR used 60 Vbeta primers and 13 Jbeta primers. Measured with immunoSEQ multiplex PCR; TCRdb has only the in-frame clones, and not every one. The data show 150,000 to 200,000 clones, with 84% seen just once and around 0.27% held by the top ten. Sequenced sample: PBMCs. All receptors come from a boy aged 5-17 years in good health and CMV-seronegative.

This clone has only a few counts. The chain links TRBV7-9 to TRBJ1-5; TRBD1 matches 11 bases. Trimming took 3 bases from V and 4 from J; bases not matched to a gene: 5. CDR3 length: 16 amino acids. Germline CDR1 and CDR2: SEHNR and FQNEAQ (reference sequence). The CDR3 bases are TGTGCCAGCAGCTTCGAGGACAGGGGGCGGAATCAGCCCCAGCATTTT. Translated, it gives CASSFEDRGRNQPQHF.

V usage is TRBV7-3 and J usage is TRBJ2-1; TRBD2 matches 7 bases. CDR1 is SGHTA and CDR2 is FQGTGA in the germline V gene. Trimming cost V 5 bases and J 6 bases; bases outside gene matches: 10. This CDR3 region has 15 residues. The CDR3 nucleotides read TGTGCCAGCAGCACCAGCGGGGTTGCTATCAATGAGCAGTTCTTC. Translation: CASSTSGVAINEQFF. The whole variable domain, remainder taken from reference TRBV7-3 and TRBJ2-1, is GAGVSQTPSNKVTEKGKYVELRCDPISGHTALYWYRQSLGQGPEFLIYFQGTGAADDSGLPNDRFFAVRPEGSVSTLKIQRTERGDSAVYLCASSTSGVAINEQFFGPGTRLTVL.

The rearrangement links TRBV30 to TRBJ1-3; 7 bases are shared with TRBD1. The germline V gene encodes CDR1 GTSNPN and CDR2 SVGIG (reference sequence). V was pared by 5 bases and J by 4 bases, with 11 bases of the junction left unmatched. The CDR3 has 15 residues. For the CDR3, the DNA is TGTGCCTGGGCAAAACAGGGGTTGAGGGGAAACACCATATATTTT. This encodes CAWAKQGLRGNTIYF.

This clone has only a few counts. DNA for the CDR3: TGCGCCAGCAGCCAAGAGGGAGCCAGCGTGAACACTGAAGCTTTCTTT. Protein product: CASSQEGASVNTEAFF. V gene TRBV4-1 combines with J gene TRBJ1-1; no clear D. Between the trimmed V and J ends, which lost 0 bases and 0 bases, there was a span of 11 bases. The CDR3 runs 16 residues. Germline CDR1 reads MGHRA; CDR2 reads YSYEKL.

V is TRBV7-9 and J is TRBJ2-1; 13 bases are shared with TRBD2. V lost 6 bases and J lost 7; bases outside the gene matches: 9. Germline CDR1 SEHNR, CDR2 FQNEAQ (reference sequence). CDR3 length equals 16 residues. The CDR3 DNA follows: TGTGCCAGCAGATCCGATCGACTAGCGGGGGGTAATGAGCAGTTCTTC. Translation: CASRSDRLAGGNEQFF. The full variable domain, in which reference TRBV7-9 and TRBJ2-1 provide the parts outside the CDR3, is DTGVSQNPRHKITKRGQNVTFRCDPISEHNRLYWYRQTLGQGPEFLTYFQNEAQLEKSRLLSDRFSAERPKGSFSTLEIQRTEQGDSAMYLCASRSDRLAGGNEQFFGPGTRLTVL.

The CDR3 DNA reads as TGCGCCAGCAGCTTTGGGGGGATAAACTATGGCTACACCTTC. It codes for CASSFGGINYGYTF. J is TRBJ1-2 and V is TRBV5-1; a possible D gene is TRBD1 (5 bases). This CDR3 contains 14 residues. V was trimmed by 2 bases and J by 2 bases, leaving 10 bases between them. From germline, CDR1 is SGHRS and CDR2 YFSETQ.

This sequence joins TRBV30 and TRBJ2-3; TRBD2 agrees at 11 bases. CDR3 length: 14 residues. V trimming: 1 base; J trimming: 5 bases; junction bases outside the gene matches: 2. Germline-derived CDR1 and CDR2 are GTSNPN and SVGIG (reference sequence). The CDR3 DNA reads as TGTGCCTGGAGTGCTAGCGGGGGGAGAGATACGCAGTATTTT. Translation: CAWSASGGRDTQYF.